A selection of T cell receptor beta chains follows, all from one sample in a study of blood T cell repertoires in COVID-19. Sequenced by immunoSEQ multiplex PCR; TCRdb stores in-frame clones only, minus some. The sample lists roughly 150,000 clones; under 90% were seen once. Sequences were obtained from peripheral blood. Source of these receptors: a woman older than 75 with active or convalescent COVID-19. CDR3s include the opening cysteine and the closing phenylalanine or tryptophan. Fields, in order: D gene, clone size, V gene, J gene, CDR3 DNA, CDR3 protein. The D gene is left open where the match is weak. Not all rows give a size; the values are once, few, many and, for expanded clones, a class.

d_call: TRBD2; clone_size: once; v_call: TRBV9; j_call: TRBJ2-1; cdr3_nt: TGTGCCAGCAGCGAGGGACTAGCGCGATACAATGAGCAGTTCTTC; cdr3_aa: CASSEGLARYNEQFF
d_call: TRBD2; clone_size: .; v_call: TRBV7-9; j_call: TRBJ2-1; cdr3_nt: TGTGCCAGCAGCCTAGCGGGAGGGACGTACAATGAGCAGTTCTTC; cdr3_aa: CASSLAGGTYNEQFF
d_call: TRBD1; clone_size: once; v_call: TRBV7-8; j_call: TRBJ1-2; cdr3_nt: TGTGCCAGCAGCTTAGCGTACAGGGGGCCTCACTATGGCTACACCTTC; cdr3_aa: CASSLAYRGPHYGYTF
d_call: .; clone_size: .; v_call: TRBV9; j_call: TRBJ1-6; cdr3_nt: TGTGCCAGCAGCGTTCGAGGTTATTCACCCCTCCACTTT; cdr3_aa: CASSVRGYSPLHF
d_call: TRBD1; clone_size: .; v_call: TRBV9; j_call: TRBJ1-5; cdr3_nt: TGTGCCAGCAGCCCAGGGGGAGGAAATCAGCCCCAGCATTTT; cdr3_aa: CASSPGGGNQPQHF
d_call: TRBD1; clone_size: .; v_call: TRBV11-2; j_call: TRBJ2-2; cdr3_nt: TGTGCCAGCAGGGCCACAGGGGGGAACACCGGGGAGCTGTTTTTT; cdr3_aa: CASRATGGNTGELFF
d_call: TRBD2; clone_size: .; v_call: TRBV28; j_call: TRBJ2-1; cdr3_nt: TGTGCCAGCAGTTTGAGCGGGAGGAGGAACAATGAGCAGTTCTTC; cdr3_aa: CASSLSGRRNNEQFF
d_call: .; clone_size: .; v_call: TRBV7-9; j_call: TRBJ1-1; cdr3_nt: TGTGCCAGCAGCTCTTGGGCAGCCGATACTGAAGCTTTCTTT; cdr3_aa: CASSSWAADTEAFF
d_call: TRBD1; clone_size: .; v_call: TRBV6-6; j_call: TRBJ2-1; cdr3_nt: TGTGCCAGCAGTCCGCGGGACAGGGGGAACAATGAGCAGTTCTTC; cdr3_aa: CASSPRDRGNNEQFF
d_call: .; clone_size: .; v_call: TRBV6-5; j_call: TRBJ1-2; cdr3_nt: TGTGCCACCACCACACTAGGGGGTGGCTACACCTTC; cdr3_aa: CATTTLGGGYTF
d_call: TRBD1; clone_size: .; v_call: TRBV6-2/TRBV6-3; j_call: TRBJ1-2; cdr3_nt: TGTGCCAGCAGTATCCGGGACAGGGGTTACTATGGCTACACCTTC; cdr3_aa: CASSIRDRGYYGYTF
d_call: .; clone_size: once; v_call: TRBV6-5; j_call: TRBJ2-2; cdr3_nt: TGTGCCAGCAGGCGGGACGGAACGAACACCGGGGAGCTGTTTTTT; cdr3_aa: CASRRDGTNTGELFF
d_call: TRBD1; clone_size: few; v_call: TRBV19; j_call: TRBJ1-5; cdr3_nt: TGTGCCAGTAGTGCGGACAGGGGAACTTTTCAGCCCCAGCATTTT; cdr3_aa: CASSADRGTFQPQHF
d_call: .; clone_size: .; v_call: TRBV7-9; j_call: TRBJ2-3; cdr3_nt: TGTGCCAGCAGCTTAGGGGGCGGCCAAGGAACAGATACGCAGTATTTT; cdr3_aa: CASSLGGGQGTDTQYF
d_call: .; clone_size: .; v_call: TRBV3-1/TRBV3-2; j_call: TRBJ2-7; cdr3_nt: TGTGCCAGCAGCCCTTGGGCCAGCGGAGATTACGAGCAGTACTTC; cdr3_aa: CASSPWASGDYEQYF
d_call: .; clone_size: once; v_call: TRBV5-4; j_call: TRBJ1-2; cdr3_nt: TGTGCCAGCAGCTTGAAGGGGAACTATGGCTACACCTTC; cdr3_aa: CASSLKGNYGYTF
d_call: TRBD1; clone_size: .; v_call: TRBV19; j_call: TRBJ1-5; cdr3_nt: TGTGCCAGTAGACAACAACAGGGGCCTCAGCCCCAGCATTTT; cdr3_aa: CASRQQQGPQPQHF
d_call: .; clone_size: .; v_call: TRBV30; j_call: TRBJ1-6; cdr3_nt: TGTGCCTGGATTCCAAGAGGGCTAATTTCTCCCCTCCACTTT; cdr3_aa: CAWIPRGLISPLHF
d_call: TRBD1; clone_size: .; v_call: TRBV19; j_call: TRBJ1-1; cdr3_nt: TGTGCCAGTACCGTTTCAGGGGGTATTGCTGAAGCTTTCTTT; cdr3_aa: CASTVSGGIAEAFF
d_call: TRBD1; clone_size: .; v_call: TRBV5-6; j_call: TRBJ1-4; cdr3_nt: TGTGCCAGCAGCTTTAAGGTGACAGGGGGTAACGAAAAACTGTTTTTT; cdr3_aa: CASSFKVTGGNEKLFF
d_call: .; clone_size: .; v_call: TRBV10-1; j_call: TRBJ1-1; cdr3_nt: TGCGCCAGCCAGCGCACAATGAACACTGAAGCTTTCTTT; cdr3_aa: CASQRTMNTEAFF
d_call: TRBD2; clone_size: .; v_call: TRBV19; j_call: TRBJ2-3; cdr3_nt: TGTGCCAGTAGTATGACTAGCGGGACCCGCACAGATACGCAGTATTTT; cdr3_aa: CASSMTSGTRTDTQYF
d_call: TRBD2; clone_size: .; v_call: TRBV7-3; j_call: TRBJ2-3; cdr3_nt: TGTGCCAGCAGCTTAACCCAATCCTCCGGTGGGACTAGCGGGAGTGGGACAGATACGCAGTATTTT; cdr3_aa: CASSLTQSSGGTSGSGTDTQYF
d_call: .; clone_size: .; v_call: TRBV5-4; j_call: TRBJ1-2; cdr3_nt: TGTGCCAGCACCACCTCCATCAGCGTTGCTAACTATGGCTACACCTTC; cdr3_aa: CASTTSISVANYGYTF
d_call: .; clone_size: .; v_call: TRBV6-5; j_call: TRBJ2-5; cdr3_nt: TGTGCCAGCAGTTACGTTGGGGCTACACAAGAGACCCAGTACTTC; cdr3_aa: CASSYVGATQETQYF
d_call: .; clone_size: .; v_call: TRBV23-1; j_call: TRBJ1-1; cdr3_nt: TGCGCCAGCAGTCAATTACCCGGGGTTAGGAACACTGAAGCTTTCTTT; cdr3_aa: CASSQLPGVRNTEAFF
d_call: .; clone_size: .; v_call: TRBV18; j_call: TRBJ1-5; cdr3_nt: TGTGCCAGCTCACCACCGGGGGGGACCAATCAGCCCCAGCATTTT; cdr3_aa: CASSPPGGTNQPQHF
d_call: .; clone_size: .; v_call: TRBV11-2; j_call: TRBJ1-1; cdr3_nt: TGTGCCAGCAGCCGGGACGGGGACGGGGGCACTGAAGCTTTCTTT; cdr3_aa: CASSRDGDGGTEAFF
d_call: .; clone_size: .; v_call: TRBV2; j_call: TRBJ1-4; cdr3_nt: TGTGCCAGTTCGGACAGACCTAATGAAAAACTGTTTTTT; cdr3_aa: CASSDRPNEKLFF